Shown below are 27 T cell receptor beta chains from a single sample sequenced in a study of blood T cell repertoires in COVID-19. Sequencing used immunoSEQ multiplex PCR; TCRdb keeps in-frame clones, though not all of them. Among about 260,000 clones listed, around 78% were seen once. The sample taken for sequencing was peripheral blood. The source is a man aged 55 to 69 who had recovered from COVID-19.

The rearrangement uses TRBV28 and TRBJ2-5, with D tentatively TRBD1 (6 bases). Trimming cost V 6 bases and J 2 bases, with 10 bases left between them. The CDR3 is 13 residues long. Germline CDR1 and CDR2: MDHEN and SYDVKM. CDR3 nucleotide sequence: TGTGCCAGCAGACGCGGACAGCAAGAGACCCAGTACTTC. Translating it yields CASRRGQQETQYF. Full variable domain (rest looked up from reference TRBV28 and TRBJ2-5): DVKVTQSSRYLVKRTGEKVFLECVQDMDHENMFWYRQDPGLGLRLIYFSYDVKMKEKGDIPEGYSVSREKKERFSLILESASTNQTSMYLCASRRGQQETQYFGPGTRLLVL.

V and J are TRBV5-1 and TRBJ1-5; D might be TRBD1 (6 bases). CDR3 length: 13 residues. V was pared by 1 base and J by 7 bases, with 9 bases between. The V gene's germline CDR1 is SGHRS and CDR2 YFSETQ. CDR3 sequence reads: CASSLTGSQPQHF. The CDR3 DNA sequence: TGCGCCAGCAGCTTGACAGGGTCCCAGCCCCAGCATTTT.

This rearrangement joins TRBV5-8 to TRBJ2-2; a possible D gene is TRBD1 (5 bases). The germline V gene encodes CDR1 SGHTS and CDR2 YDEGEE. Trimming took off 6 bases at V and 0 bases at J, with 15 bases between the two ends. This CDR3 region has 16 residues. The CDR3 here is CASTHGHNANTGELFF. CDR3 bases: TGTGCCAGCACACACGGACACAACGCGAACACCGGGGAGCTGTTTTTT.

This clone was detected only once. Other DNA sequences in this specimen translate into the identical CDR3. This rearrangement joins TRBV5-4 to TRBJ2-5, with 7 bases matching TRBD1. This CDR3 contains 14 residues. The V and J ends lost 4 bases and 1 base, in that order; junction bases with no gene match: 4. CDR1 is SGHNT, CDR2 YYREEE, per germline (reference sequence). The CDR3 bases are TGTGCCAGCAGCCTACAGGGGACCCAAGAGACCCAGTACTTC. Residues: CASSLQGTQETQYF.

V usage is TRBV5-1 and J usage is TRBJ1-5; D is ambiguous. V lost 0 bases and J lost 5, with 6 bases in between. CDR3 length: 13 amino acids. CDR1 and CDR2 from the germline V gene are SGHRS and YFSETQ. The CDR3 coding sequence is TGCGCCAGCAGCTTGGGTAGAGATCAGCCCCAGCATTTT. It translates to CASSLGRDQPQHF.

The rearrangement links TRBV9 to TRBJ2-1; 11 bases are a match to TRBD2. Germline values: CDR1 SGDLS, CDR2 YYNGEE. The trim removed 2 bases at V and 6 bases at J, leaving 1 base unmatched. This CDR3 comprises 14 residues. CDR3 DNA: TGTGCCAGCAGCGTGACTAGCGGGGTCAATGAGCAGTTCTTC. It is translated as CASSVTSGVNEQFF.

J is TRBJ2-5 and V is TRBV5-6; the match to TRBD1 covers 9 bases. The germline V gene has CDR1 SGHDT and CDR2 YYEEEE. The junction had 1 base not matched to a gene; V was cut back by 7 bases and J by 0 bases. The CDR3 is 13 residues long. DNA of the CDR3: TGTGCCAGCGGACAGGGGTACCAAGAGACCCAGTACTTC. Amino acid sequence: CASGQGYQETQYF.

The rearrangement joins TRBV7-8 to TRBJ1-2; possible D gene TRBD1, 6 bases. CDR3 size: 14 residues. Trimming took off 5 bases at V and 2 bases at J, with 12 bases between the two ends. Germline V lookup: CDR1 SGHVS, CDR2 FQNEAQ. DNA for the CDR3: TGTGCCAGCAGCCTCGGACAGCGAAACTATGGCTACACCTTC. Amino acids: CASSLGQRNYGYTF.

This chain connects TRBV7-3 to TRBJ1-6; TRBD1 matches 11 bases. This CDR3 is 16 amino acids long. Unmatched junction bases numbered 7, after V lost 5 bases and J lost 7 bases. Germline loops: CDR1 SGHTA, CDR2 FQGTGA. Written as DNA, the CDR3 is TGTGCCAGCAGCCAGCCGGGGACAGGGGGGAATTCACCCCTCCACTTT. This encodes CASSQPGTGGNSPLHF.

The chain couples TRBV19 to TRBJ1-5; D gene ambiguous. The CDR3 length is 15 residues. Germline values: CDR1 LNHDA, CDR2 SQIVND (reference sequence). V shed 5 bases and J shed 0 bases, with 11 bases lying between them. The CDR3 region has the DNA TGTGCCAGTAGTGATCGGGGTGTTAGCAATCAGCCCCAGCATTTT. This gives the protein CASSDRGVSNQPQHF.

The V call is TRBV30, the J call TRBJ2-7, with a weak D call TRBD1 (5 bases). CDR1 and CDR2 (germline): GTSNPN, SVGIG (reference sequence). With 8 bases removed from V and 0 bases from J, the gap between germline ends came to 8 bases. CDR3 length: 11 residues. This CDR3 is CARGPSYEQYF. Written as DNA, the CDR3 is TGTGCCAGGGGTCCCTCCTACGAGCAGTACTTC.

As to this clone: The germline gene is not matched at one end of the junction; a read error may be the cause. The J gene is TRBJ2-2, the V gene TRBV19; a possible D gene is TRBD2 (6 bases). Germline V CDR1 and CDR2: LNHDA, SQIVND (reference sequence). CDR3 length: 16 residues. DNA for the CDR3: TGTGCCAGTAGTGATCCCGGGACTGGGAACTCCGGGGAGCTGTTTTTT. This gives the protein CASSDPGTGNSGELFF.

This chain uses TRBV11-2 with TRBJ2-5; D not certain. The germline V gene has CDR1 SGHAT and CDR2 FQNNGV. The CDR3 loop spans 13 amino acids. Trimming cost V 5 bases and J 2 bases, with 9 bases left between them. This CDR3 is CASSARLQETQYF. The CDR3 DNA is TGTGCCAGCAGCGCGCGACTTCAAGAGACCCAGTACTTC.

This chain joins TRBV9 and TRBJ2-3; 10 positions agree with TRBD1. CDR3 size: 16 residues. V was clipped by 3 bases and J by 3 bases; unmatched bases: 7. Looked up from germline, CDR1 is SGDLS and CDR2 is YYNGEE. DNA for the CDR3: TGTGCCAGCAGCGGCGAGACAGGGGGCTTAACAGATACGCAGTATTTT. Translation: CASSGETGGLTDTQYF.

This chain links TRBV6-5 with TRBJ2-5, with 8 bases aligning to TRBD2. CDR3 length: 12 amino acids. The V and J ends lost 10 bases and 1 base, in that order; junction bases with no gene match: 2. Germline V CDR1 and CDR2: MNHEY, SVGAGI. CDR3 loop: CATRGGQETQYF. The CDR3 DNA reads TGTGCCACCCGGGGGGGCCAAGAGACCCAGTACTTC.

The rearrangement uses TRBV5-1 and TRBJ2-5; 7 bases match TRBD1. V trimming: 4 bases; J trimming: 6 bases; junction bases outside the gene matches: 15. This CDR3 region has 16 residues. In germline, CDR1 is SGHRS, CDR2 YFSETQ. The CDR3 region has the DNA TGCGCCAGCAGCGTCCTGGGAGCGCAGGGGGACCAGACCCAGTACTTC. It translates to CASSVLGAQGDQTQYF.

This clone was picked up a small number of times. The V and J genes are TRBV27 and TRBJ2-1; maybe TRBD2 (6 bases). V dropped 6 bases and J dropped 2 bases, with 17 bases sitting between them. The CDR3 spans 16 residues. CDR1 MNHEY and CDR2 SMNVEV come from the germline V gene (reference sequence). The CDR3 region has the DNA TGTGCCAGCAGGCACCCCCTGGGGGGTACCTACAATGAGCAGTTCTTC. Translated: CASRHPLGGTYNEQFF.

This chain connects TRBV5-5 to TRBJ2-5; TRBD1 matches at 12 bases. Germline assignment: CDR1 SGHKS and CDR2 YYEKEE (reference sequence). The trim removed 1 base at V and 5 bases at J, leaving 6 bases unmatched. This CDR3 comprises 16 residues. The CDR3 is CASSLFRGTGGETQYF. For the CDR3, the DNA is TGTGCCAGCAGCTTGTTTCGGGGGACAGGGGGCGAGACCCAGTACTTC.

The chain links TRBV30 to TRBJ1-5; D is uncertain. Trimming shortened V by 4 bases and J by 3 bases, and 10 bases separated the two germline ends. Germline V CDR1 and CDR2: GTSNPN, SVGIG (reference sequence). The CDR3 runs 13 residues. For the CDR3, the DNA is TGTGCCTGGACGGCGGGTTTCAATCAGCCCCAGCATTTT. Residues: CAWTAGFNQPQHF.

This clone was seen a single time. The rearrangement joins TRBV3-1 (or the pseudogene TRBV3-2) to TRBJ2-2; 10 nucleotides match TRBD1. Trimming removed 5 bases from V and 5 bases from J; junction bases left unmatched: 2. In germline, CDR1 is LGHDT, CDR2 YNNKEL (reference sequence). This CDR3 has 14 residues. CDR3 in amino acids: CASSGGQGTGELFF. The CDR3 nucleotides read TGTGCCAGCAGCGGGGGACAGGGGACCGGGGAGCTGTTTTTT.

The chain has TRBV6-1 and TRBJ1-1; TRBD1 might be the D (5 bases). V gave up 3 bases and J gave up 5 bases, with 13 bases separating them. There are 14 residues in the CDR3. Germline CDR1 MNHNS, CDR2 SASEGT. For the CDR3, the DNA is TGTGCCAGCAGTGATGGGGGAGGTAGGACTGAAGCTTTCTTT. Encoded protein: CASSDGGGRTEAFF.

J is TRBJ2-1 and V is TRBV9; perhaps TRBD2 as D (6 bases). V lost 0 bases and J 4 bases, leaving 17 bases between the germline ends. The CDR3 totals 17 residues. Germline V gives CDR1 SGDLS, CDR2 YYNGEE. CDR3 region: CASSVGGDSISYNEQFF. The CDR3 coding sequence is TGTGCCAGCAGCGTAGGAGGGGACTCTATCTCTTACAATGAGCAGTTCTTC.

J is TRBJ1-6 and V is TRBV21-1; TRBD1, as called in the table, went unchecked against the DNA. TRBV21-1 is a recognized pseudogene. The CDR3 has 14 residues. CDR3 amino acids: CASSKRREGSPLHF. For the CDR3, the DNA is TGTGCCAGCAGCAAGCGCAGGGAAGGTTCACCCCTCCACTTT.

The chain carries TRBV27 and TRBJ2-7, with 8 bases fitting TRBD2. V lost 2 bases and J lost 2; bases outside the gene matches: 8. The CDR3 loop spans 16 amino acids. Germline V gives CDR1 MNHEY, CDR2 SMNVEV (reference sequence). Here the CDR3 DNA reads TGTGCCAGCAGTTTAAGACCCCCGGGGGGGGCCTACGAGCAGTACTTC. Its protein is CASSLRPPGGAYEQYF.

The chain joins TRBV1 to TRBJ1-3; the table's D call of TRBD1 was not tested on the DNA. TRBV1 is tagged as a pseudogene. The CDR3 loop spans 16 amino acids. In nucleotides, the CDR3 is TGCACCAGCAGCCAGAGCAGGGTTTGGGCTGGAAACACCATATATTTT. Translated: CTSSQSRVWAGNTIYF.

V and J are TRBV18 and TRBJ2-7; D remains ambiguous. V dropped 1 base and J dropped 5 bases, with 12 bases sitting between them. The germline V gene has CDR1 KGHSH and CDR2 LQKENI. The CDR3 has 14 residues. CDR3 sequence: CASSPRLQVHEQYF. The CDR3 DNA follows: TGTGCCAGCTCACCACGCCTTCAGGTCCACGAGCAGTACTTC.

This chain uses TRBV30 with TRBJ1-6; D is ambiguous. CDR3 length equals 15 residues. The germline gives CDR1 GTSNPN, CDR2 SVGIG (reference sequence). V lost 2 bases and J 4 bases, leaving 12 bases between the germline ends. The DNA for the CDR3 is TGTGCCTGGAGTTTTCCGGGCGGGTATAATTCACCCCTCCACTTT. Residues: CAWSFPGGYNSPLHF.